Sequencing of this T cell receptor (beta chain) was carried out in a study of glioma-infiltrating T cells after dendritic cell vaccination. Up to 2 ug genomic DNA was used for TCRB CDR3 amplification. Amplification used 60 V beta primers and 13 J beta primers. The protocol was immunoSEQ multiplex PCR, while the TCRdb copy is restricted to in-frame clones and leaves out a portion. The table lists 65,000 to 80,000 clones, 80% to 85% of them singletons. PBMC sampling occurred before vaccination, two weeks after the third dose, and at progression. V lost 6 bases to trimming and J lost 0 bases, with 9 bases between them. The CDR3 runs 15 residues. The germline V gene has CDR1 SNHLY and CDR2 FYNNEI.

The chain carries TRBV2 and TRBJ1-6, with D maybe TRBD1 (5 bases). The clonotype was recovered from a human donor with glioblastoma. This sample comprised blood, obtained before dendritic cell vaccination. The CDR3 region is CASRQESSYNSPLHF. The CDR3 DNA is TGTGCCAGCAGACAGGAAAGCTCCTATAATTCACCCCTCCACTTT.